This T cell receptor beta chain derives from a study of T cell responses to AZD1222 COVID-19 vaccine. Regarding this clone: No antigen is known for it.

The junction had 4 bases not matched to a gene; V was cut back by 4 bases and J by 5 bases. The germline V gene has CDR1 SGDLS and CDR2 YYNGEE. CDR3 length equals 15 residues. Whole-study results and caveats: Most donors were white British and more were female, and clonal diversity was possibly underestimated. Only five or six AZD1222 recipients tested seropositive at baseline. Nearly half of spike-specific TCRs reportedly target unmutated variant regions. Spike-wide coverage was observed for vaccine-associated CD4 TCRs, with dominant responses at 160-218 and 743-854.

The method was immunoSEQ multiplex PCR; TCRdb's version includes in-frame clones alone and lacks a portion of them. The sample carries 150,000 or so clones, approximately 89% recorded once. The clonotype originates from an adult in good health. This material consisted of peripheral blood, taken on day 0 of AZD1222 vaccination. This chain links TRBV9 with TRBJ2-1; the match to TRBD2 covers 12 bases. In nucleotides, the CDR3 is TGTGCCAGCAGCCCATCTAGCGGGAGGGACAATGAGCAGTTCTTC. This codes for CASSPSSGRDNEQFF.